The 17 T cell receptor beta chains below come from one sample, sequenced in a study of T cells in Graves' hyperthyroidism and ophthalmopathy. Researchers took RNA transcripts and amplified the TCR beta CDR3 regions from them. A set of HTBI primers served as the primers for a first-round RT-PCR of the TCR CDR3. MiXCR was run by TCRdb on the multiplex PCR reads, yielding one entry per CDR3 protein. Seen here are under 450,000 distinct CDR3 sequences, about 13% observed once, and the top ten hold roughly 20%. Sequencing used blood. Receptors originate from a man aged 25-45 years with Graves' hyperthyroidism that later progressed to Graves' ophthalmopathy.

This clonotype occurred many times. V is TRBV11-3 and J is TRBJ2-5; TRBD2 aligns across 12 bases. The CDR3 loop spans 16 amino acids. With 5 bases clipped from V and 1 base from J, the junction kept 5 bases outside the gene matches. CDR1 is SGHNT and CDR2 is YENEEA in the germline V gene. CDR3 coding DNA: TGTGCCAGCAGCGCTCTGGGACTAGCGGGCCAAGAGACCCAGTACTTC. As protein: CASSALGLAGQETQYF.

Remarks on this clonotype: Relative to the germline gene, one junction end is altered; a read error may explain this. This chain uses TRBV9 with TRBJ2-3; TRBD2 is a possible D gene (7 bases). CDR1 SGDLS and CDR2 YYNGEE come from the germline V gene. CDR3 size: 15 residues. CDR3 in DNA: TGTGCTAGCAGCGTAATTGGGGGGGCTTCAGATACGCAGTATTTT. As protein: CASSVIGGASDTQYF. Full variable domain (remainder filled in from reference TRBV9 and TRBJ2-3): DSGVTQTPKHLITATGQRVTLRCSPRSGDLSVYWYQQSLDQGLQFLIQYYNGEERAKGNILERFSAQQFPDLHSELNLSSLELGDSALYFCASSVIGGASDTQYFGPGTRLTVL.

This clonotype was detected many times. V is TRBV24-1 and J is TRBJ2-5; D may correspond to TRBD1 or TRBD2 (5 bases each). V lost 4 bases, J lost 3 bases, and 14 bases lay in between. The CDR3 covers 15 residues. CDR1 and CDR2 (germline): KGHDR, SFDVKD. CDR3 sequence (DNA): TGTGCCACCAGTGACACCCGGGACGTAAAAGAGACCCAGTACTTC. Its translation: CATSDTRDVKETQYF.

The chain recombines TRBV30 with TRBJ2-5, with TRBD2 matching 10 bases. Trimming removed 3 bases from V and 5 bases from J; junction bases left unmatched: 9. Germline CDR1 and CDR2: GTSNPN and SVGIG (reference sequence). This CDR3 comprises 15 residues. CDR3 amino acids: CAWRGGLALGETQYF. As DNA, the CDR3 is TGTGCCTGGAGGGGGGGACTAGCGTTGGGGGAGACCCAGTACTTC.

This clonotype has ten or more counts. The CDR3 reads CASSLDLSGYTF. CDR3 coding DNA: TGTGCCAGCAGCTTAGACCTCTCCGGCTACACCTTC. The V and J genes are TRBV7-9 and TRBJ1-2; no clear D. This CDR3 comprises 12 residues. The V end was cut by 1 base, the J end by 8 bases, with 8 bases between. CDR1 and CDR2 (germline): SEHNR, FQNEAQ (reference sequence).

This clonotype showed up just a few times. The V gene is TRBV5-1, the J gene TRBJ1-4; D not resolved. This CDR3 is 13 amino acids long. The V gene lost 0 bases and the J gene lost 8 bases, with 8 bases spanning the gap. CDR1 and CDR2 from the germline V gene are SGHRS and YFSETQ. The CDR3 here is CASSLDHQEKLFF. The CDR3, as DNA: TGCGCCAGCAGCTTGGATCACCAGGAAAAACTGTTTTTT.

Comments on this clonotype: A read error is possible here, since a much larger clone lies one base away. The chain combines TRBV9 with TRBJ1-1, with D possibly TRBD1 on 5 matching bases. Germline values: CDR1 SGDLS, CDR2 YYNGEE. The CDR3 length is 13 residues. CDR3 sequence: CASSVVSGTGAFF. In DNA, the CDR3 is TGTGCCAGCAGCGTAGTCTCGGGGACTGGAGCTTTCTTT.

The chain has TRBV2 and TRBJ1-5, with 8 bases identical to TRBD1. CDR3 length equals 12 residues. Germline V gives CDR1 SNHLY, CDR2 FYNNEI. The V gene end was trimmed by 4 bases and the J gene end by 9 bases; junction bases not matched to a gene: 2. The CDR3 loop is CASSVDRGPQHF. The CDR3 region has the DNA TGTGCCAGCAGTGTAGACAGGGGGCCCCAGCATTTT.

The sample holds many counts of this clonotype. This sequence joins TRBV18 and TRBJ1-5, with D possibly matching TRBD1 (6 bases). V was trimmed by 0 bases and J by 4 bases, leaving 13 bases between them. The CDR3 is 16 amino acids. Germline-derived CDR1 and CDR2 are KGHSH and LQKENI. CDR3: CASSPPLGASNQPQHF. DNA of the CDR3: TGTGCCAGCTCACCACCGTTGGGGGCGTCGAATCAGCCCCAGCATTTT.

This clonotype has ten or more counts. The CDR3: CASSVGTGGYNEQFF. DNA for the CDR3: TGTGCCAGCAGTGTGGGGACAGGGGGGTACAATGAGCAGTTCTTC. This chain links TRBV6-1 with TRBJ2-1, with 11 bases lining up with TRBD1. There are 15 residues in the CDR3. From germline, CDR1 is MNHNS and CDR2 SASEGT. V gave up 4 bases and J gave up 4 bases; unmatched junction bases: 3.

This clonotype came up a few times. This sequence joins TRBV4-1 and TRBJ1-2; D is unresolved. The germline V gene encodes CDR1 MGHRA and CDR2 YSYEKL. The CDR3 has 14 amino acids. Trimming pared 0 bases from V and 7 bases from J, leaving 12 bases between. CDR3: CASSQEGSYGGYTF. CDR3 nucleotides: TGCGCCAGCAGCCAAGAAGGCAGCTACGGTGGCTACACCTTC.

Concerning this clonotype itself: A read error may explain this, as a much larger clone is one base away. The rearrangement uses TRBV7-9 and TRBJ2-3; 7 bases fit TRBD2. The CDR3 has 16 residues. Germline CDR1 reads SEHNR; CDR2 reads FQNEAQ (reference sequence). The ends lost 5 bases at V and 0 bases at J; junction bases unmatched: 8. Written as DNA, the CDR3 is TGTGCCAGCAGCGGGGGGGACGGCAAAAGCACAGATACGCAGTATTTT. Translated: CASSGGDGKSTDTQYF.

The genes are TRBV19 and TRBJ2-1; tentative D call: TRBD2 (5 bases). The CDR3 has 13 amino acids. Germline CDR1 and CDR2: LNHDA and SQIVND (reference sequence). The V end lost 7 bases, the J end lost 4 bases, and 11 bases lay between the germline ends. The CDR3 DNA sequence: TGTGCCAGTACCTTGGGAGCTTACAATGAGCAGTTCTTC. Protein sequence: CASTLGAYNEQFF.

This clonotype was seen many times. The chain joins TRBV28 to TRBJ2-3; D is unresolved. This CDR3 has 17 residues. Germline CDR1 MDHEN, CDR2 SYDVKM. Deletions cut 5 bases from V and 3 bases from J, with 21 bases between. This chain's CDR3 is CASSPLGRTARTDTQYF. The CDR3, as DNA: TGTGCCAGCAGTCCCTTGGGCAGGACCGCCCGGACAGATACGCAGTATTTT. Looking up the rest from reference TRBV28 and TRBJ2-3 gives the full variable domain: DVKVTQSSRYLVKRTGEKVFLECVQDMDHENMFWYRQDPGLGLRLIYFSYDVKMKEKGDIPEGYSVSREKKERFSLILESASTNQTSMYLCASSPLGRTARTDTQYFGPGTRLTVL.

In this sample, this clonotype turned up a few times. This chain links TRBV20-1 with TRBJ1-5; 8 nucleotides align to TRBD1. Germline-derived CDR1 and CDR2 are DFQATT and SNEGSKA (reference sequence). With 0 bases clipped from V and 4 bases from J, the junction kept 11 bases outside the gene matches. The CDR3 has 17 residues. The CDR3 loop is CSARDPAAGGANQPQHF. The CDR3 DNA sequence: TGCAGTGCTAGAGATCCGGCGGCAGGGGGCGCGAATCAGCCCCAGCATTTT.

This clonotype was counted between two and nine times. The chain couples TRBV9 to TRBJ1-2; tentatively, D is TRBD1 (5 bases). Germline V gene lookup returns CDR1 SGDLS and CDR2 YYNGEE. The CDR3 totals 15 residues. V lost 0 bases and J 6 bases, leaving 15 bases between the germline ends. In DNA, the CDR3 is TGTGCCAGCAGCGTAGCTAGCCCCGGGGGGGATGGCTACACCTTC. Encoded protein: CASSVASPGGDGYTF. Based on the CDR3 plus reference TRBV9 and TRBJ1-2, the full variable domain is DSGVTQTPKHLITATGQRVTLRCSPRSGDLSVYWYQQSLDQGLQFLIQYYNGEERAKGNILERFSAQQFPDLHSELNLSSLELGDSALYFCASSVASPGGDGYTFGSGTRLTVV.

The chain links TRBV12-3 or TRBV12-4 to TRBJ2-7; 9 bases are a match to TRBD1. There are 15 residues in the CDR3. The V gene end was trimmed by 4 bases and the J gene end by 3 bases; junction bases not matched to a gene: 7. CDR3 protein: CASSSRTGEGYEQYF. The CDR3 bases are TGTGCCAGCAGTTCCCGGACAGGGGAAGGCTACGAGCAGTACTTC.